This T cell receptor beta chain derives from a study of CD8+ T cells in alopecia areata. cDNA prepared by RNA extraction and subsequent reverse transcription served as the template for sequencing. TCRdb's copy holds only in-frame clones and misses some; the assay was immunoSEQ multiplex PCR. The sample shows 90,000 to 120,000 clones, under 60% of them seen only once. Study-wide results and limits: Especially in alopecia totalis/universalis, lesional scalp showed greater clonality than normal scalp did. Resident alphabeta T-cell populations of normal skin are likewise subject to sequencing in scalp samples.

This clone is a singleton in its sample. Its antigen is as yet unknown. The investigators collected lesional scalp punch biopsies and peripheral blood from alopecia areata patients. From PBMCs, CD4+ and CD8+ T cells were sorted. The sample comprised NKG2D-low CD8+ T cells sorted from blood. The sequence came from a human donor with alopecia areata.

CDR3 coding DNA: TGTGCCAGCACCTCGGCAGGGGGCGATTTTCGGGACACTGAAGCTTTCTTT. Translated: CASTSAGGDFRDTEAFF. This chain uses TRBV28 with TRBJ1-1; 8 bases are shared with TRBD1. From germline, CDR1 is MDHEN and CDR2 SYDVKM. This CDR3 has 17 amino acids. V lost 7 bases, J lost 3 bases, and 16 bases stayed unmatched.